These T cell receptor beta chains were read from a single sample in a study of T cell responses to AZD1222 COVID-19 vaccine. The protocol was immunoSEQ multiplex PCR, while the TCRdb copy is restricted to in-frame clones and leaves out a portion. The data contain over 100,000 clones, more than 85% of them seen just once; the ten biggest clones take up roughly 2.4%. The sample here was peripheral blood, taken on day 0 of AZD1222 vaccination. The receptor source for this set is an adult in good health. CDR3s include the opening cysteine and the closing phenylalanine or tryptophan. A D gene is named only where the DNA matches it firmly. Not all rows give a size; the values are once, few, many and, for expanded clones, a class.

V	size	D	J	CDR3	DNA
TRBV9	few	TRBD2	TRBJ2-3	CASSPGASGRGNTQYF	TGTGCCAGCAGCCCGGGGGCTAGCGGGAGGGGGAATACGCAGTATTTT
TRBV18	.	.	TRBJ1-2	CASSRQDGGTYGYTF	TGTGCCAGCTCACGACAGGACGGGGGTACCTATGGCTACACCTTC
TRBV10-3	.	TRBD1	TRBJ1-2	CATGTGQGNYGYTF	TGTGCCACCGGGACGGGACAGGGAAACTATGGCTACACCTTC
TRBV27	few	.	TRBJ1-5	CASSLLSGAQEPQHF	TGTGCCAGCAGTTTATTATCCGGGGCTCAGGAGCCCCAGCATTTT
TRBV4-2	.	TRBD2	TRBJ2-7	CASSQVRLSSGGYEQYF	TGTGCCAGCAGCCAAGTGAGGCTATCTAGCGGGGGCTACGAGCAGTACTTC
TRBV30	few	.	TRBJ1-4	CAWSARGARATNEKLFF	TGTGCCTGGAGTGCGCGGGGGGCGCGTGCAACTAATGAAAAACTGTTTTTT
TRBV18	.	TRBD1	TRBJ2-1	CASSPGGQDNEQFF	TGTGCCAGCTCCCCTGGTGGACAGGACAATGAGCAGTTCTTC
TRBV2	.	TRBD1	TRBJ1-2	CASSLQGDDYGYTF	TGTGCCAGCAGCCTACAGGGGGACGACTATGGCTACACCTTC
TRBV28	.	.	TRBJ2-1	CASSAGSYNEQFF	TGTGCCAGCTCAGCGGGCTCCTACAATGAGCAGTTCTTC
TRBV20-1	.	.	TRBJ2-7	CSARSFEQYF	TGCAGTGCCAGGAGTTTCGAGCAGTACTTC
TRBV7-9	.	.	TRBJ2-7	CASSPSSYEQYF	TGTGCCAGCAGCCCAAGCTCCTACGAGCAGTACTTC
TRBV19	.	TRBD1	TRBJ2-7	CASSLTGTGFYEQYF	TGTGCCAGTAGTTTAACCGGGACAGGGTTCTACGAGCAGTACTTC
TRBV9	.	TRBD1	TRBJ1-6	CASSDGQGYSPLHF	TGTGCCAGCAGCGACGGACAGGGTTATTCACCCCTCCACTTT
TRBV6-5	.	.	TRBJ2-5	CASSYQGEGAETQYF	TGTGCCAGCAGTTACCAGGGGGAGGGGGCAGAGACCCAGTACTTC
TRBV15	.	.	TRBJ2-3	CATSRRPPPDTQYF	TGTGCCACCAGCAGGAGGCCACCCCCAGATACGCAGTATTTT
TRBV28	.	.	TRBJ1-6	CASSLPEGGNSPLHF	TGTGCCAGCAGTTTACCGGAGGGTGGCAATTCACCCCTCCACTTT
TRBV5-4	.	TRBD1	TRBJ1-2	CASRDRDDYGYTF	TGTGCCAGCCGGGACAGGGATGACTATGGCTACACCTTC